The clone carrying this T cell receptor (beta chain) was seen at least ten times. Sequence at one end of the junction differs from germline and may be a read error. Each CDR3 protein is one row after TCRdb ran MiXCR on the 5' RACE reads. Among 85,000 to 120,000 distinct CDR3 sequences listed, 12% were seen once. This sample was included in a study of T-cell memory formation after mild COVID-19. CDR1 is SSHAT and CDR2 is FNYEAQ in the germline V gene (reference sequence). The CDR3 extends over 13 amino acids. This receptor was identified in an adult woman who had mild COVID-19 (a few samples of this study predate the infection). Cell type and time point are not known. The chain combines TRBV7-7 with TRBJ2-2, with D unclear. The sample consisted of PBMCs or a T cell subset sorted from them (not recorded which). The CDR3 here is CASSLVGAGELFF. The CDR3 DNA follows: TGTGCTAGCAGCTTAGTAGGCGCCGGGGAGCTGTTTTTT.